Listed below are T cell receptor beta chains from one sample, sequenced in a study of human T cells and chemical hapten exposure. TCRdb reprocessed the RACE reads with MiXCR, giving one entry per CDR3 protein. The data show some 180,000 distinct CDR3 sequences, roughly a quarter seen once. Sequences were derived from whole blood, sampled in connection with sensitization to the hapten diphenylcyclopropenone (DPC). These receptors were taken from a woman between 40 and 55 years old with alopecia areata. Some clones in this sample may be carry-over from other donors' samples. The CDR3 runs from the conserved cysteine through the conserved F or W. The order of the fields is V gene, clone size, D gene, J gene, CDR3 protein, CDR3 DNA. D genes are given only for firm matches. Clone sizes are given selectively: once, few, many, or a class where the clone is expanded.

TRBV29-1	.	.	TRBJ2-7	CSVKQDSKGEQYF	TGCAGCGTTAAACAGGACAGTAAAGGCGAGCAGTACTTC
TRBV4-2	many	.	TRBJ2-3	CASSRTLSTDTQYF	TGTGCCAGCAGCCGGACCTTAAGCACAGATACGCAGTATTTT
TRBV9	few	TRBD2	TRBJ2-3	CASSVETGGYTQYF	TGTGCCAGCAGCGTAGAGACGGGAGGGTATACGCAGTATTTT
TRBV20-1	.	.	TRBJ1-6	CSAFQGDSPLHF	TGCAGTGCGTTTCAGGGTGATTCACCCCTCCACTTT
TRBV6-5	.	.	TRBJ2-7	CASSYVGGGDEQYF	TGTGCCAGCAGTTACGTCGGGGGTGGGGACGAGCAGTACTTC
TRBV3-1	.	.	TRBJ2-1	CASSQDLIQGNEQFF	TGTGCCAGCAGCCAAGATCTGATCCAGGGGAATGAGCAGTTCTTC
TRBV7-9	few	TRBD1	TRBJ1-4	CASSWDRGGNEKLFF	TGTGCCAGCAGCTGGGACAGGGGTGGAAATGAAAAACTGTTTTTT
TRBV29-1	.	.	TRBJ1-4	CSVAPTGQNEKLFF	TGCAGCGTTGCCCCGACAGGCCAGAATGAAAAACTGTTTTTT
TRBV5-1	.	.	TRBJ2-3	CASSLATTDQDTQYF	TGCGCCAGCAGCTTGGCGACGACAGACCAAGATACGCAGTATTTT
TRBV27	many	TRBD1	TRBJ2-2	CASSLGQGVGELFF	TGTGCCAGCAGCTTAGGACAGGGTGTCGGGGAGCTGTTTTTT
TRBV7-2	.	TRBD1	TRBJ1-2	CASRTGGQGNYGYTF	TGTGCCAGCAGAACCGGCGGACAGGGGAACTATGGCTACACCTTC
TRBV5-8	few	.	TRBJ2-2	CASSFVNTGELFF	TGTGCCAGCAGCTTTGTGAACACCGGGGAGCTGTTTTTT
TRBV9	many	.	TRBJ1-5	CASSPTGDVAQPQHF	TGTGCCAGCAGCCCGACGGGGGACGTCGCTCAGCCCCAGCATTTT
TRBV29-1	.	TRBD2	TRBJ2-1	CSVGWGLAGGVVNEQFF	TGCAGCGTTGGCTGGGGACTAGCGGGAGGGGTAGTCAATGAGCAGTTCTTC
TRBV4-3	.	TRBD2	TRBJ2-6	CASSQAPGGISGANVLTF	TGCGCCAGCAGCCAAGCCCCGGGAGGGATCTCTGGGGCCAACGTCCTGACTTTC
TRBV5-1	.	TRBD1	TRBJ2-7	CASSITGANYEQYF	TGCGCCAGCAGTATAACAGGGGCTAACTACGAGCAGTACTTC
TRBV20-1	.	TRBD1	TRBJ2-7	CSARDIQGSSYEQYF	TGCAGTGCTAGAGATATACAGGGGAGCTCCTACGAGCAGTACTTC
TRBV3-1	few	.	TRBJ1-1	CASSQTGTTF	TGTGCCAGCAGCCAGACCGGGACCACTTTT
TRBV28	.	.	TRBJ1-2	CASSFPGREGYTF	TGTGCCAGCAGTTTCCCAGGGCGGGAGGGCTACACCTTC
TRBV7-9	.	.	TRBJ2-1	CASSLGLQWALYNEQFF	TGTGCCAGCAGCTTAGGCCTACAATGGGCGCTGTACAATGAGCAGTTCTTC
TRBV7-9	many	TRBD1	TRBJ2-7	CASSPTGTDYEQYF	TGTGCCAGCAGCCCGACCGGGACAGACTACGAGCAGTACTTC
TRBV6-1	.	TRBD1	TRBJ2-2	CASKTQGSNAGELFF	TGTGCCAGCAAGACACAGGGGAGTAACGCCGGGGAGCTGTTTTTT
TRBV11-1	few	TRBD1	TRBJ2-7	CASSLPPGQGLYEQYF	TGTGCCAGCAGCTTACCCCCGGGACAGGGCCTCTACGAGCAGTACTTC
TRBV20-1	few	.	TRBJ2-7	CSASQIHEQYF	TGCAGTGCTAGCCAAATCCACGAGCAGTACTTC
TRBV24-1	few	.	TRBJ2-2	CATSADASVGAGELFF	TGTGCCACCAGTGCCGACGCCTCCGTTGGTGCCGGGGAGCTGTTTTTT
TRBV29-1	.	.	TRBJ2-1	CSVAQNSYNEQFF	TGCAGCGTTGCTCAGAACTCGTACAATGAGCAGTTCTTC
TRBV27	.	.	TRBJ2-2	CASRADRALADSVAGELFF	TGTGCCAGCAGAGCCGACAGGGCCCTAGCGGACAGTGTCGCCGGGGAGCTGTTTTTT
TRBV5-1	.	.	TRBJ2-5	CASSPKSRYQETQYF	TGCGCCAGCAGCCCGAAGTCGAGATACCAAGAGACCCAGTACTTC
TRBV6-2/TRBV6-3	.	TRBD2	TRBJ2-1	CASSYVRVRLAADLSSYNEQFF	TGTGCCAGCAGTTACGTTCGGGTCCGACTAGCGGCGGATTTAAGCTCCTACAATGAGCAGTTCTTC
TRBV29-1	few	.	TRBJ1-2	CSVPPAGKLGYTF	TGCAGCGTTCCCCCCGCAGGGAAGTTGGGCTACACCTTC
TRBV21-1	few	.	TRBJ2-1	CASSKNTRVGYNEQFF	TGTGCCAGCAGCAAAAATACCAGAGTAGGATACAATGAGCAGTTCTTC
TRBV7-2	few	TRBD2	TRBJ2-5	CASSLRLAGGRGETQYF	TGTGCCAGCAGCTTACGACTAGCGGGAGGCCGGGGGGAGACCCAGTACTTC
TRBV7-9	few	.	TRBJ1-1	CASSPHTANTEAFF	TGTGCCAGCAGCCCACATACGGCGAACACTGAAGCTTTCTTT
TRBV7-9	.	TRBD1	TRBJ1-5	CASSPAGQGYQPQHF	TGTGCCAGCAGCCCCGCGGGACAGGGATATCAGCCCCAGCATTTT
TRBV28	.	.	TRBJ2-7	CASSFGPIQQYF	TGTGCCAGCAGTTTTGGGCCCATACAGCAGTACTTC
TRBV5-6	.	.	TRBJ2-7	CASSRHRTVYEQYF	TGTGCCAGCAGCCGGCACCGGACAGTCTACGAGCAGTACTTC
TRBV12-3/TRBV12-4	few	.	TRBJ2-1	CASSLVAGFWSEQFF	TGTGCCAGCAGTTTAGTGGCGGGATTCTGGAGTGAGCAGTTCTTC
TRBV5-1	.	TRBD1	TRBJ2-2	CASRSGDSGTGELFF	TGCGCCAGCAGGTCAGGGGACAGCGGTACCGGGGAGCTGTTTTTT
TRBV6-2/TRBV6-3	few	TRBD2	TRBJ2-1	CASRINPGLAGGGEQFF	TGTGCCAGCAGAATAAACCCGGGACTAGCGGGAGGGGGTGAGCAGTTCTTC